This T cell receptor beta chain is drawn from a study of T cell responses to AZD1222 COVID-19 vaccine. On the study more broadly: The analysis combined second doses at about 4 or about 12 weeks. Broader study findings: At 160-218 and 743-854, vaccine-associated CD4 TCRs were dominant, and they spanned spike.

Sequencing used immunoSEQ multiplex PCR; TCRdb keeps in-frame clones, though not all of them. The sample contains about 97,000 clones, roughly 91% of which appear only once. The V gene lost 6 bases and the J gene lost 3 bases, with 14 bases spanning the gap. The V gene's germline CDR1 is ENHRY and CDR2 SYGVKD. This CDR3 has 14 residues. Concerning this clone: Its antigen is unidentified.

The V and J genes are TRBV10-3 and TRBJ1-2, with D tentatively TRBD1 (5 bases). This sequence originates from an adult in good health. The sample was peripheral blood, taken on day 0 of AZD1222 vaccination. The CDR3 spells CAIRGWGVDYGYTF. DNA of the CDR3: TGTGCCATCAGGGGATGGGGGGTCGACTATGGCTACACCTTC.